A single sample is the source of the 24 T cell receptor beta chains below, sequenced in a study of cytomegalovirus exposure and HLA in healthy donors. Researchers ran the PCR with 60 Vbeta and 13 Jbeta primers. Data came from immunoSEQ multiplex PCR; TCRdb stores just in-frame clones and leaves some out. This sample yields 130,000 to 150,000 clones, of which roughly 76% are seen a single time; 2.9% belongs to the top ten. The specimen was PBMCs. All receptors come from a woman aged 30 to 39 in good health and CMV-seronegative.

This CDR3 reads CASRPTEQETQYF. In nucleotides, the CDR3 is TGTGCCAGTAGGCCGACAGAGCAAGAGACCCAGTACTTC. V and J are TRBV19 and TRBJ2-5; a weak D match, TRBD1 (5 bases). This CDR3 spans 13 amino acids. V lost 6 bases and J 2 bases, leaving 10 bases between the germline ends. Germline CDR1 and CDR2: LNHDA and SQIVND (reference sequence).

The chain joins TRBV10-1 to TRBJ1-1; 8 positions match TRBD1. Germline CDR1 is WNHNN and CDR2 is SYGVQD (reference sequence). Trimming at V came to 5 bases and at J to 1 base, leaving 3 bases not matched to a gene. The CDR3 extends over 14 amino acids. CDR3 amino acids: CASSYDRGNTEAFF. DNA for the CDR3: TGCGCCAGCAGTTATGACAGGGGGAACACTGAAGCTTTCTTT.

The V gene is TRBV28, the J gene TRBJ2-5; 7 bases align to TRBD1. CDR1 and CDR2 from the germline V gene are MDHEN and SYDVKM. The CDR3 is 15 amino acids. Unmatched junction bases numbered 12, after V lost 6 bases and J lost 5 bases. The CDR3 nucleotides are TGTGCCAGCAGCCGAGCTGACAGGGAATGGGAGACCCAGTACTTC. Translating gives CASSRADREWETQYF.

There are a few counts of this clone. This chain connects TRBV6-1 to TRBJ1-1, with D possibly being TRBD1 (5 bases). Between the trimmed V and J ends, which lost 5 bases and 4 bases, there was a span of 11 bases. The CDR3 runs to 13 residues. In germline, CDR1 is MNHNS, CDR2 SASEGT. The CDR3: CASSKGKRTEAFF. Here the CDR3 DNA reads TGTGCCAGCAGTAAGGGGAAGCGCACTGAAGCTTTCTTT.

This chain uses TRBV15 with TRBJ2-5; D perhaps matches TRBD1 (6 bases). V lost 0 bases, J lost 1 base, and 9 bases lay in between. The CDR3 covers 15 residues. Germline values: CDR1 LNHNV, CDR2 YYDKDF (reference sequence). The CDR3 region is CATSRDMTGQETQYF. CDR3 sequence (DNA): TGTGCCACCAGCAGAGATATGACAGGCCAAGAGACCCAGTACTTC.

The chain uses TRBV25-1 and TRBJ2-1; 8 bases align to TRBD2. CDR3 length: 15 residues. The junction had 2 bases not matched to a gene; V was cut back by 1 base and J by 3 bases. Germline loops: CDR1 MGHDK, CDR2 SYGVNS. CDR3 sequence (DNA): TGTGCCAGCAGTGAATCGCTAGCGGGCTACAATGAGCAGTTCTTC. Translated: CASSESLAGYNEQFF.

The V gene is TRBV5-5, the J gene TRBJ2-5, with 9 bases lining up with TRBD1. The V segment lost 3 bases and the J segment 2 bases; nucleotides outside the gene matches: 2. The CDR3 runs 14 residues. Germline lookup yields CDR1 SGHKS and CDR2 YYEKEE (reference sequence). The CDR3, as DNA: TGTGCCAGCAGCTGGGGGACAGGGCAAGAGACCCAGTACTTC. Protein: CASSWGTGQETQYF. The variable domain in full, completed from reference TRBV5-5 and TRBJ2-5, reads DAGVTQSPTHLIKTRGQQVTLRCSPISGHKSVSWYQQVLGQGPQFIFQYYEKEERGRGNFPDRFSARQFPNYSSELNVNALLLGDSALYLCASSWGTGQETQYFGPGTRLLVL.

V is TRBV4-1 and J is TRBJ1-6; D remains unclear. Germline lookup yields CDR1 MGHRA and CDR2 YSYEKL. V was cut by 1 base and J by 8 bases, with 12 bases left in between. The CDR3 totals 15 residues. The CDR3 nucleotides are TGCGCCAGCAGCCAAGTTGAAGGAGTTTATTCACCCCTCCACTTT. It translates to CASSQVEGVYSPLHF.

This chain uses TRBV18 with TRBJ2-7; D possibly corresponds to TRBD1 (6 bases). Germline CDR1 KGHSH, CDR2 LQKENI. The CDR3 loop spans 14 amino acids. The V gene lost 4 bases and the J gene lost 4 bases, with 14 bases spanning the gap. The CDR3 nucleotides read TGTGCCAGCTCACTAGTCCGGGGACAATACGAGCAGTACTTC. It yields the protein CASSLVRGQYEQYF.

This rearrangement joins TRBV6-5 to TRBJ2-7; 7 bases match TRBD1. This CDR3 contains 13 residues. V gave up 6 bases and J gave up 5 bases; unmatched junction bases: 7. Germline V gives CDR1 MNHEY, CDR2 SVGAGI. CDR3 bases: TGTGCCAGCAGGGAACAGGGGTTTAACGAGCAGTACTTC. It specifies CASREQGFNEQYF.

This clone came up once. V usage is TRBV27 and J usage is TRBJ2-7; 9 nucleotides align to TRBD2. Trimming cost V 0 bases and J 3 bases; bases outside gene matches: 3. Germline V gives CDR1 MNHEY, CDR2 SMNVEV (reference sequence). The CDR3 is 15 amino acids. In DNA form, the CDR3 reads TGTGCCAGCAGTTTATCTCTAGCGGGATACTACGAGCAGTACTTC. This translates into CASSLSLAGYYEQYF.

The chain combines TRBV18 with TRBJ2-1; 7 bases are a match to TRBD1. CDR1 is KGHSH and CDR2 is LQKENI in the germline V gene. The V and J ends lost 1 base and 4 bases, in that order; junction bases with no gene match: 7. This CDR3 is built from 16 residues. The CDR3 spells CASSPQGATGYNEQFF. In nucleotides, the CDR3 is TGTGCCAGCTCACCACAGGGGGCAACTGGGTACAATGAGCAGTTCTTC.

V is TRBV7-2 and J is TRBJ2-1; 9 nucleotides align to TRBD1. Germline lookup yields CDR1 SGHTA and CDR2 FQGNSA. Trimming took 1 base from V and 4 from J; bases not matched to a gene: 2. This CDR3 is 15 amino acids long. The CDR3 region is CASSLEGQGYNEQFF. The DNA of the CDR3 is TGTGCCAGCAGCTTAGAGGGACAGGGTTACAATGAGCAGTTCTTC.

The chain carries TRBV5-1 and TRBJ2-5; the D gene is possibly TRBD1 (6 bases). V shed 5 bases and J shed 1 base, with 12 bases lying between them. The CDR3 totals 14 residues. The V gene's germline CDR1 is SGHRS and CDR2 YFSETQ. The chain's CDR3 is CASRLTGIQETQYF. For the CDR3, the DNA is TGCGCCAGCAGACTAACAGGGATCCAAGAGACCCAGTACTTC.

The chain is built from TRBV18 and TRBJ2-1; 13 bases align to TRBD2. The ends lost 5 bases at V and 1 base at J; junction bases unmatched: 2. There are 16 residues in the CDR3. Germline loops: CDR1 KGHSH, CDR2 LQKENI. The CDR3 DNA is TGTGCCAGCTCAGGACTAGCGGGGGCTTCCTACAATGAGCAGTTCTTC. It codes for CASSGLAGASYNEQFF.

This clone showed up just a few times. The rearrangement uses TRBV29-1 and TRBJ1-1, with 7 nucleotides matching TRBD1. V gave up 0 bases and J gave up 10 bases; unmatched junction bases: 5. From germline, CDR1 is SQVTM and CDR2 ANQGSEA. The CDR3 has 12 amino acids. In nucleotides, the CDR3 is TGCAGCGTTGAAGATCGAGGACAGGTAGCTTTCTTT. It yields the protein CSVEDRGQVAFF.

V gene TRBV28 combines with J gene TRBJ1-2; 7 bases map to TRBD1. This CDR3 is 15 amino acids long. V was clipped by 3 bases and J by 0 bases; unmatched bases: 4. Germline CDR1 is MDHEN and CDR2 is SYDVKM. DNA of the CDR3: TGTGCCAGCAGTTTCTGGACAGGAACTAACTATGGCTACACCTTC. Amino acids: CASSFWTGTNYGYTF.

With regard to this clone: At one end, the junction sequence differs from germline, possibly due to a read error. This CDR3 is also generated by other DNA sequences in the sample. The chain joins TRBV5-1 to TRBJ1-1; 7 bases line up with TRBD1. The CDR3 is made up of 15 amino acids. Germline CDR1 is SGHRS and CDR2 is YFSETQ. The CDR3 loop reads CASSYSGTVDLEAFF. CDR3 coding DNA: TGCGCCAGTAGCTACTCCGGGACAGTCGACCTAGAGGCTTTCTTT.

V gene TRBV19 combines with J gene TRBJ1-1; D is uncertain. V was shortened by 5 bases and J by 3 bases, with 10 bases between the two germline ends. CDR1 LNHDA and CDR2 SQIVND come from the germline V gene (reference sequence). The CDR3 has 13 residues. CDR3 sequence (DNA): TGTGCCAGTAGTCGGGAGCTCGACACTGAAGCTTTCTTT. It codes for CASSRELDTEAFF.

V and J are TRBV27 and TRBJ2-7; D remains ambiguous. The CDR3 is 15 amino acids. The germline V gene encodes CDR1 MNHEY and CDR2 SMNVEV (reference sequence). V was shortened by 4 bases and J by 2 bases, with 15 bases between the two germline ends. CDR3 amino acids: CASSSTSGVPYEQYF. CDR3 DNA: TGTGCCAGCAGTTCCACTTCCGGTGTACCCTACGAGCAGTACTTC.

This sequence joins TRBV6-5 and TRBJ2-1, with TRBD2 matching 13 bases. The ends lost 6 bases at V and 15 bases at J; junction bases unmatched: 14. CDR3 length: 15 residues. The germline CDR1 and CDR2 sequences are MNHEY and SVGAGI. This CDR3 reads CASSPGLAGAQRWFF. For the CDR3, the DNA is TGTGCCAGCAGCCCCGGACTAGCGGGAGCGCAGCGGTGGTTCTTC.

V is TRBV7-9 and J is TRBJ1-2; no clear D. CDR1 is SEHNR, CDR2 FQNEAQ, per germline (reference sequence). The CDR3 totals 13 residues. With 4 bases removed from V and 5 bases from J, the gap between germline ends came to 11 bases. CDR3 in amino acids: CASSYLPRYGYTF. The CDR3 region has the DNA TGTGCCAGCAGCTACCTACCTCGTTATGGCTACACCTTC.

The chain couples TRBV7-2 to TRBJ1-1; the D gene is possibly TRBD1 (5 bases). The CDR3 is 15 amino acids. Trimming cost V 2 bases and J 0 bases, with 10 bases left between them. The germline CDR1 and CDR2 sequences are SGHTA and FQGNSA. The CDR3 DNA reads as TGTGCCAGCAGCTTAATGGGGGGGATGAACACTGAAGCTTTCTTT. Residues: CASSLMGGMNTEAFF.

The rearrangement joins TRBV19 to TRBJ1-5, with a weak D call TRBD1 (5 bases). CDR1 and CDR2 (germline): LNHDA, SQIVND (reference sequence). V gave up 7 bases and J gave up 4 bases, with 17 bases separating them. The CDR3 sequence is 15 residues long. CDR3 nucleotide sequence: TGTGCCAGTACCCCCCGGTGGCGGGGGAATCAGCCCCAGCATTTT. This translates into CASTPRWRGNQPQHF.